One and the same sample provided the 12 T cell receptor beta chains below, sequenced in a study of T-cell memory formation after mild COVID-19. Via MiXCR, TCRdb re-called the 5' RACE reads, giving one row per CDR3 protein. The sample holds roughly 150,000 distinct CDR3 sequences, roughly 15% seen once. The sample comprised PBMCs or a T cell subset sorted from them (not recorded which). The receptors derive from an adult woman who had mild COVID-19 (a few samples of this study predate the infection). Cell type and time point are not known.

The rearrangement links TRBV7-9 to TRBJ2-3; unclear D gene. The V gene lost 1 base and the J gene lost 6 bases, with 11 bases spanning the gap. The CDR3 length is 14 residues. From germline, CDR1 is SEHNR and CDR2 FQNEAQ (reference sequence). DNA for the CDR3: TGTGCCAGCAGCTTAGAAGACCCACGGGATACGCAGTATTTT. This codes for CASSLEDPRDTQYF. The full variable domain, rest sourced from reference TRBV7-9 and TRBJ2-3, is DTGVSQNPRHKITKRGQNVTFRCDPISEHNRLYWYRQTLGQGPEFLTYFQNEAQLEKSRLLSDRFSAERPKGSFSTLEIQRTEQGDSAMYLCASSLEDPRDTQYFGPGTRLTVL.

The chain uses TRBV3-1 and TRBJ1-2; the D gene is possibly TRBD1 (6 bases). This CDR3 comprises 15 residues. Trimming cost V 2 bases and J 1 base, with 11 bases left between them. Germline lookup yields CDR1 LGHDT and CDR2 YNNKEL (reference sequence). CDR3 in amino acids: CASSQTGLGNYGYTF. DNA for the CDR3: TGTGCCAGCAGCCAAACAGGGTTAGGTAACTATGGCTACACCTTC. The variable domain in full, with the rest retrieved from reference TRBV3-1 and TRBJ1-2, is DTAVSQTPKYLVTQMGNDKSIKCEQNLGHDTMYWYKQDSKKFLKIMFSYNNKELIINETVPNRFSPKSPDKAHLNLHINSLELGDSAVYFCASSQTGLGNYGYTFGSGTRLTVV.

This rearrangement joins TRBV2 to TRBJ2-7; D perhaps matches TRBD1 (5 bases). The V end was cut by 1 base, the J end by 0 bases, with 13 bases between. Germline V CDR1 and CDR2: SNHLY, FYNNEI. The CDR3 sequence is 16 residues long. The CDR3 nucleotides read TGTGCCAGCAGTGAAGACTGGGGCGCGAGCTCCTACGAGCAGTACTTC. It codes for CASSEDWGASSYEQYF.

The chain combines TRBV7-8 with TRBJ1-1; 7 bases agree with TRBD1. From germline, CDR1 is SGHVS and CDR2 FQNEAQ. Trimming at V came to 5 bases and at J to 6 bases, leaving 6 bases not matched to a gene. This CDR3 has 13 amino acids. The CDR3 nucleotides read TGTGCCAGCAGCCGAACAGGGGCCCCTGAAGCTTTCTTT. This gives the protein CASSRTGAPEAFF. The variable domain in full, completed from reference TRBV7-8 and TRBJ1-1, reads GAGVSQSPRYKVAKRGQDVALRCDPISGHVSLFWYQQALGQGPEFLTYFQNEAQLDKSGLPSDRFFAERPEGSVSTLKIQRTQQEDSAVYLCASSRTGAPEAFFGQGTRLTVV.

This clonotype was seen more than once but under ten times. The V and J genes are TRBV4-3 and TRBJ1-2, with D perhaps matching TRBD1 (5 bases). Germline assignment: CDR1 LGHNA and CDR2 YSLEER. Trimming cost V 2 bases and J 5 bases, with 15 bases left between them. CDR3 length: 15 residues. CDR3 sequence: CASSQPFAGDYGYTF. The DNA for the CDR3 is TGCGCCAGCAGCCAACCCTTCGCGGGGGATTATGGCTACACCTTC.

The V gene is TRBV30, the J gene TRBJ2-2, with D maybe TRBD1 (6 bases). Germline lookup yields CDR1 GTSNPN and CDR2 SVGIG (reference sequence). The CDR3 loop spans 13 amino acids. Trimming left V 8 bases short and J 4 bases short, with 14 bases between. DNA of the CDR3: TGTGCCGCTCCGGGACACGGCACCGGGGAGCTGTTTTTT. Residues: CAAPGHGTGELFF.

The chain combines TRBV5-5 with TRBJ2-3; 9 bases are shared with TRBD2. This CDR3 is built from 15 residues. The V gene's germline CDR1 is SGHKS and CDR2 YYEKEE (reference sequence). J lost 8 bases, V lost 0 bases, and 7 bases had no gene match. CDR3 nucleotide sequence: TGTGCCAGCAGCTTGGAGGGGACTAGCACCGGTACGCAGTATTTT. Amino acids: CASSLEGTSTGTQYF.

The chain uses TRBV10-3 and TRBJ1-2; D gene ambiguous. Germline lookup yields CDR1 ENHRY and CDR2 SYGVKD. V was clipped by 3 bases and J by 5 bases, with 4 bases between them. This CDR3 region has 11 residues. The CDR3 loop reads CAISDGYGYTF. CDR3 bases: TGTGCCATCAGTGATGGGTATGGCTACACCTTC.

This clonotype occurred many times. The chain combines TRBV7-2 with TRBJ2-3; D ambiguous. Trimming pared 5 bases from V and 0 bases from J, leaving 21 bases between. The CDR3 consists of 18 residues. Germline V gene lookup returns CDR1 SGHTA and CDR2 FQGNSA. CDR3 coding DNA: TGTGCCAGCAGCCATCCGACCCCAGCACCCGATAGCACAGATACGCAGTATTTT. Protein sequence: CASSHPTPAPDSTDTQYF. Supplemented by reference TRBV7-2 and TRBJ2-3, the full variable domain reads GAGVSQSPSNKVTEKGKDVELRCDPISGHTALYWYRQSLGQGLEFLIYFQGNSAPDKSGLPSDRFSAERTGGSVSTLTIQRTQQEDSAVYLCASSHPTPAPDSTDTQYFGPGTRLTVL.

This clonotype showed up many times. This sequence joins TRBV5-5 and TRBJ1-6, with D possibly TRBD1 on 5 matching bases. The germline CDR1 and CDR2 sequences are SGHKS and YYEKEE (reference sequence). V lost 3 bases, J lost 8 bases, and 12 bases lay in between. The CDR3 is made up of 14 amino acids. The CDR3 region is CASSSPGGYSPLHF. DNA for the CDR3: TGTGCCAGCAGCTCTCCCGGGGGGTATTCACCCCTCCACTTT.

This chain links TRBV11-2 with TRBJ2-3; 10 bases are shared with TRBD2. This CDR3 region has 20 residues. J was trimmed by 2 bases and V by 5 bases; bases with no gene match: 19. The V gene's germline CDR1 is SGHAT and CDR2 FQNNGV. CDR3 sequence: CASSRFNRRATSGNTDTQYF. The CDR3, as DNA: TGTGCCAGCAGCCGCTTTAACCGGCGCGCCACTAGCGGGAACACAGATACGCAGTATTTT. Full variable domain (remainder filled in from reference TRBV11-2 and TRBJ2-3): EAGVAQSPRYKIIEKRQSVAFWCNPISGHATLYWYQQILGQGPKLLIQFQNNGVVDDSQLPKDRFSAERLKGVDSTLKIQPAKLEDSAVYLCASSRFNRRATSGNTDTQYFGPGTRLTVL.

The V and J genes are TRBV27 and TRBJ1-4, with D possibly being TRBD1 (6 bases). Germline assignment: CDR1 MNHEY and CDR2 SMNVEV (reference sequence). Trimming cost V 8 bases and J 4 bases, with 17 bases left between them. This CDR3 has 15 residues. CDR3 nucleotides: TGTGCCAGCGGGCCGCAGGGGAAGGGTAATGAAAAACTGTTTTTT. Translation: CASGPQGKGNEKLFF.